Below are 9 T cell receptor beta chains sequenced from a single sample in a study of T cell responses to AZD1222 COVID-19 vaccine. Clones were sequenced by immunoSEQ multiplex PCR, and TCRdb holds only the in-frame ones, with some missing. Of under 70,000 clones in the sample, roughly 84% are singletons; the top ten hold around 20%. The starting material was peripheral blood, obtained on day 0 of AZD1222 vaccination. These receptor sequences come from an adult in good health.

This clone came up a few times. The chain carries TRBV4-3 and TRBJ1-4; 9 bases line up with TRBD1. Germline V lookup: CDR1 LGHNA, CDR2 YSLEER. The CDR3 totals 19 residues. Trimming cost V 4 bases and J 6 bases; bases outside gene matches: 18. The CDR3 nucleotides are TGCGCCAGCAGCCCGGGGCAAAAACAGGGGGCGGCGAAGTATGAAAAACTGTTTTTT. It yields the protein CASSPGQKQGAAKYEKLFF.

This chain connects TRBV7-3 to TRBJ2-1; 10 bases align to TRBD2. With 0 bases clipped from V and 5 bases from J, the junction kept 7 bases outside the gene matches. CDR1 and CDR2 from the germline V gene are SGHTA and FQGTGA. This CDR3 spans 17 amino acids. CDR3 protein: CASSLTPSGSFNNEQFF. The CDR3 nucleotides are TGTGCCAGCAGCTTAACGCCTAGCGGGAGTTTCAACAATGAGCAGTTCTTC.

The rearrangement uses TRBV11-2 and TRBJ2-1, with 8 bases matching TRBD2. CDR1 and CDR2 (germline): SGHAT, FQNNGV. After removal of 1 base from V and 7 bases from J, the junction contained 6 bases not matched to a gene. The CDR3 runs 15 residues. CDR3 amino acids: CASSLAGGQRNEQFF. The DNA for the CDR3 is TGTGCCAGCAGCTTAGCGGGGGGGCAGAGAAATGAGCAGTTCTTC.

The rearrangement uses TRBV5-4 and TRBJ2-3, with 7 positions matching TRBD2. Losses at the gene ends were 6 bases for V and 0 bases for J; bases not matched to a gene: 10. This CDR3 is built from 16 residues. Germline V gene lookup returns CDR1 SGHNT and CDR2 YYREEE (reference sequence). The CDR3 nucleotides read TGTGCCAGCACCAAATGGGGGGGACCAAGCACAGATACGCAGTATTTT. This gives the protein CASTKWGGPSTDTQYF.

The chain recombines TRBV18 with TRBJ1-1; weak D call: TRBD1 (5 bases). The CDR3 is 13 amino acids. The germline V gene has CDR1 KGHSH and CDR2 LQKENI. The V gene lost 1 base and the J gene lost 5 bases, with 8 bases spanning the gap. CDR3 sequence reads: CASSPLGVTEAFF. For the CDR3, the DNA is TGTGCCAGCTCACCACTAGGGGTGACTGAAGCTTTCTTT. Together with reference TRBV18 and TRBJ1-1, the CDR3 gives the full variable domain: NAGVMQNPRHLVRRRGQEARLRCSPMKGHSHVYWYRQLPEEGLKFMVYLQKENIIDESGMPKERFSAEFPKEGPSILRIQQVVRGDSAAYFCASSPLGVTEAFFGQGTRLTVV.

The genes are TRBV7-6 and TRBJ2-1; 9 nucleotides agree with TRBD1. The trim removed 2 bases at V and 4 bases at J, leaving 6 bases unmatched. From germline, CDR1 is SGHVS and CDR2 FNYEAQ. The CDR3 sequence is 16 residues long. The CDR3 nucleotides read TGTGCCAGCAGCTTAACTGTCGGGACAGGGTACAATGAGCAGTTCTTC. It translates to CASSLTVGTGYNEQFF.

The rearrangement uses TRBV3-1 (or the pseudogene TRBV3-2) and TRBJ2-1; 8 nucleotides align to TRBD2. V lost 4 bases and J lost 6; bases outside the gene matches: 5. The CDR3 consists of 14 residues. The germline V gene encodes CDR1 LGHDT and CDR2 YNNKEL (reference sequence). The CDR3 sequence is CASSPGGVFNEQFF. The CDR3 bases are TGTGCCAGCAGCCCGGGGGGGGTTTTCAATGAGCAGTTCTTC.

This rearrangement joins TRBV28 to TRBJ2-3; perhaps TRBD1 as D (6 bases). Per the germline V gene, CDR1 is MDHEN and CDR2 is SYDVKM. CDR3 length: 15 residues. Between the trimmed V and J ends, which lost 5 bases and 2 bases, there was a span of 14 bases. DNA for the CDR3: TGTGCCAGCAGTCACCAGGGGTTTTACACAGATACGCAGTATTTT. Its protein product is CASSHQGFYTDTQYF.

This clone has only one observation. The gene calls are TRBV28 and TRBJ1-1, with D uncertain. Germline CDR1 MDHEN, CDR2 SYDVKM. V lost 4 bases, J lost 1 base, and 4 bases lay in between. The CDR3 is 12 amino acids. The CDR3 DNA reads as TGTGCCAGCAGTTGGGGGAACACTGAAGCTTTCTTT. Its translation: CASSWGNTEAFF.